The 15 T cell receptor beta chains below come from one sample, sequenced in a study of cytomegalovirus exposure and HLA in healthy donors (dated by TCRdb to about 2017). Libraries were constructed by the immunoSEQ multiplex PCR assay. For the multiplex PCR, a mixture combining 60 forward primers for TCR Vbeta segments and 13 reverse primers for TCR Jbeta segments was used. Here the immuneACCESS table is served through TCRdb, limited to in-frame sequences with V and J called. Missing clones are a known gap in these copies; in checked studies unresolved V genes cover under half, and the rest lacks a known reason. Within this sample are approximately 150,000 clones, with roughly 76% of them counted one time only. About 1.3% of the sample belongs to the ten largest clones. The sample comprised PBMCs. These receptors were taken from a man in his fifties or sixties in good health and CMV-seronegative.

The chain combines TRBV5-6 with TRBJ2-7, with D possibly matching TRBD1 (6 bases). Germline CDR1 SGHDT, CDR2 YYEEEE. The CDR3 spans 14 residues. Between the trimmed V and J ends, which lost 0 bases and 2 bases, there was a span of 9 bases. The CDR3 DNA is TGTGCCAGCAGCTTGGCCGGACAGACCTACGAGCAGTACTTC. It encodes CASSLAGQTYEQYF. Full variable domain (rest looked up from reference TRBV5-6 and TRBJ2-7): DAGVTQSPTHLIKTRGQQVTLRCSPKSGHDTVSWYQQALGQGPQFIFQYYEEEERQRGNFPDRFSGHQFPNYSSELNVNALLLGDSALYLCASSLAGQTYEQYFGPGTRLTVT.

This clone was detected a few times. V gene TRBV6-5 combines with J gene TRBJ2-7, with 11 bases identical to TRBD1. This CDR3 is built from 15 residues. Germline loops: CDR1 MNHEY, CDR2 SVGAGI. Losses at the gene ends were 2 bases for V and 6 bases for J; bases not matched to a gene: 6. In nucleotides, the CDR3 is TGTGCCAGCAGTTACAGTGGACAGGGGGCCAGCGAGCAGTACTTC. It codes for CASSYSGQGASEQYF.

The J gene is TRBJ1-2, the V gene TRBV6-5; no clear D. In germline, CDR1 is MNHEY, CDR2 SVGAGI. Trimming took 5 bases from V and 11 from J, leaving 12 bases between them. The CDR3 length is 11 residues. The chain's CDR3 is CASSNRGGYTF. In DNA, the CDR3 is TGTGCCAGCAGTAACAGAGGAGGGTACACCTTC.

This chain links TRBV28 with TRBJ1-5; 7 positions agree with TRBD1. Germline values: CDR1 MDHEN, CDR2 SYDVKM. V was pared by 2 bases and J by 6 bases, with 25 bases of the junction left unmatched. The CDR3 is 21 amino acids. In DNA form, the CDR3 reads TGTGCCAGCAGTTTAATACCTCCCGACAGGGACGACCGGGGCTGGGGTCAGCCCCAGCATTTT. Translation: CASSLIPPDRDDRGWGQPQHF.

DNA of the CDR3: TGTGCCATCGGACCGGGACAGTCCCAGCCCCAGCATTTT. Translated, it gives CAIGPGQSQPQHF. This sequence joins TRBV10-3 and TRBJ1-5; TRBD1 matches at 7 bases. The CDR3 contains 13 residues. Germline V gene sequence: CDR1 ENHRY, CDR2 SYGVKD. Unmatched junction bases numbered 8, after V lost 8 bases and J lost 7 bases.

This clone came up a few times. The chain is built from TRBV7-9 and TRBJ2-5; 8 bases agree with TRBD1. From germline, CDR1 is SEHNR and CDR2 FQNEAQ (reference sequence). CDR3 size: 15 residues. V lost 5 bases, J lost 4 bases, and 9 bases stayed unmatched. The CDR3 region is CASSPDRGLGETQYF. The CDR3 bases are TGTGCCAGCAGCCCAGACAGGGGTTTAGGAGAGACCCAGTACTTC. The variable domain in full, with the rest retrieved from reference TRBV7-9 and TRBJ2-5, is DTGVSQNPRHKITKRGQNVTFRCDPISEHNRLYWYRQTLGQGPEFLTYFQNEAQLEKSRLLSDRFSAERPKGSFSTLEIQRTEQGDSAMYLCASSPDRGLGETQYFGPGTRLLVL.

This clone showed up just a few times. The chain is built from TRBV9 and TRBJ2-3; 9 bases match TRBD1. V lost 3 bases to trimming and J lost 5 bases; unmatched junction nucleotides: 4. The germline CDR1 and CDR2 sequences are SGDLS and YYNGEE. This CDR3 contains 14 residues. CDR3 in amino acids: CASSARDRVDTQYF. For the CDR3, the DNA is TGTGCCAGCAGCGCCCGGGACAGGGTAGATACGCAGTATTTT.

The V gene is TRBV6-5, the J gene TRBJ1-1; the D gene is possibly TRBD1 (5 bases). The CDR3 length is 14 residues. V was cut by 1 base and J by 7 bases, with 13 bases left in between. Germline V CDR1 and CDR2: MNHEY, SVGAGI. CDR3 DNA sequence: TGTGCCAGCAGTTACTGGGCGGGGGAAGATGAAGCTTTCTTT. Translation: CASSYWAGEDEAFF.

This clone has only a few counts. The chain links TRBV28 to TRBJ2-5; D is undetermined. The J call could be wrong; TRBJ2-7 is a better fit for the DNA end. CDR3 length equals 14 residues. The germline gives CDR1 MDHEN, CDR2 SYDVKM. The CDR3 sequence is CASSLTPQDYEQYF. DNA of the CDR3: TGTGCCAGCAGTTTGACTCCGCAGGACTACGAGCAGTACTTC.

This clone came up a few times. The genes are TRBV6-5 and TRBJ2-7; tentatively, D is TRBD1 (6 bases). The CDR3 runs 14 residues. The germline V gene has CDR1 MNHEY and CDR2 SVGAGI. Trimming left V 5 bases short and J 2 bases short, with 13 bases between. CDR3 loop: CASSPGQYPYEQYF. CDR3 DNA sequence: TGTGCCAGCAGTCCCGGACAGTACCCCTACGAGCAGTACTTC.

J is TRBJ2-3 and V is TRBV30, with 9 bases that match TRBD2. With V trimmed by 0 bases and J by 7 bases, 5 bases remained unmatched. Germline CDR1 and CDR2: GTSNPN and SVGIG (reference sequence). The CDR3 loop spans 14 amino acids. The CDR3 DNA is TGTGCCTGGAGTGTGGGGGCTAGCGGGAATACGCAGTATTTT. Its translation: CAWSVGASGNTQYF. The variable domain in full, with the rest retrieved from reference TRBV30 and TRBJ2-3, is SQTIHQWPATLVQPVGSPLSLECTVEGTSNPNLYWYRQAAGRGLQLLFYSVGIGQISSEVPQNLSASRPQDRQFILSSKKLLLSDSGFYLCAWSVGASGNTQYFGPGTRLTVL.

The chain carries TRBV19 and TRBJ1-2, with D maybe TRBD1 (5 bases). V lost 5 bases, J lost 3 bases, and 16 bases lay in between. The V gene's germline CDR1 is LNHDA and CDR2 SQIVND (reference sequence). This CDR3 has 15 amino acids. CDR3 sequence (DNA): TGTGCCAGTAGTCCTCGGTGGGGCTCCGACTATGGCTACACCTTC. This codes for CASSPRWGSDYGYTF.

This clone turned up a few times. CDR3 sequence: CASSLMAAQETQYF. The CDR3, as DNA: TGTGCCAGCAGTTTAATGGCGGCCCAAGAGACCCAGTACTTC. The chain employs TRBV27 and TRBJ2-5; D unclear. The germline V gene encodes CDR1 MNHEY and CDR2 SMNVEV (reference sequence). This CDR3 spans 14 amino acids. Trimming shortened V by 2 bases and J by 1 base, and 8 bases separated the two germline ends.

The CDR3 DNA reads TGTGCCAGCTCACCACCCAGCGGAAAACAAGAGACCCAGTACTTC. Amino acid sequence: CASSPPSGKQETQYF. The V and J genes are TRBV18 and TRBJ2-5, with a tentative D call TRBD2 (5 bases). The CDR3 has 15 amino acids. Looked up from germline, CDR1 is KGHSH and CDR2 is LQKENI. V lost 0 bases to trimming and J lost 2 bases, with 10 bases between them.

The rearrangement joins TRBV30 to TRBJ1-1, with TRBD1 matching 9 bases. V lost 2 bases, J lost 4 bases, and 2 bases stayed unmatched. Germline loops: CDR1 GTSNPN, CDR2 SVGIG (reference sequence). The CDR3 is made up of 13 amino acids. CDR3 nucleotide sequence: TGTGCCTGGAGTCAGACAGGGGGCACTGAAGCTTTCTTT. As protein: CAWSQTGGTEAFF.